The entry below gives a single T cell receptor (beta chain) sequence along with its context. The CDR3 spans 16 residues. This sample is drawn from a study of blood T cell repertoires in COVID-19. Generated by immunoSEQ multiplex PCR, the TCRdb table keeps only in-frame clones and is missing some. The sample contains roughly 33,000 clones, about 87% of which appear only once. This chain joins TRBV21-1 and TRBJ2-7; the DNA was not used to check the table's D call, TRBD2. TRBV21-1 is a listed pseudogene. The specimen was peripheral blood. The TCR originated in a man older than 75 with active COVID-19. CDR3 protein: CASSRATSGRFYEQYF. The CDR3, as DNA: TGTGCCAGCAGCAGGGCGACTAGCGGGAGGTTCTACGAGCAGTACTTC.